This T cell receptor beta chain was observed in a study of neurological immune-mediated disorders. As for the study in general: The roughly 34 multiple sclerosis patients comprised around 31 that were relapsing-remitting and 3 that were secondary progressive.

TCRdb fed the 5' RACE reads into MiXCR, producing one record per CDR3 protein. The sample holds 55,000 to 80,000 distinct CDR3 sequences; roughly 4.8% are singletons and the top ten take roughly 3.2%. This clonotype was picked up a small number of times. Sequencing was performed on PBMCs. This receptor was obtained from a woman aged 45-60 years with multiple sclerosis.

CDR3 coding DNA: TGCGCCAGCAGTACGAGGCGGGGGAACCCAGATACGCAGTATTTT. Protein sequence: CASSTRRGNPDTQYF. V usage is TRBV10-2 and J usage is TRBJ2-3; 7 positions agree with TRBD2. The CDR3 spans 15 residues. CDR1 is WSHSY, CDR2 SAAADI, per germline. The V segment lost 5 bases and the J segment 4 bases; nucleotides outside the gene matches: 9.